One sample yielded the 20 T cell receptor beta chains listed below, sequenced in a study of metastatic and nonmetastatic thyroid tumors. There were no patients who had received any treatment before thyroid surgery. TCRdb re-processed the PCR reads through MiXCR. The table lists under 25,000 clones, about 30% of them singletons, with roughly 6.4% in the top ten. Sequencing input: blood. These receptors were obtained from a female donor with papillary thyroid cancer or a benign thyroid nodule (not recorded which). Some clones in this sample may be carry-over from other donors' samples.

This clone was counted many times. This may come from a read error, since a much larger clone is one base off. Other nucleotide sequences from this sample produce the same CDR3. The CDR3 loop reads CASTLSEVGEKLFF. The CDR3 region has the DNA TGCGCCAGCACCCTAAGCGAGGTCGGGGAAAAACTGTTTTTT. The chain employs TRBV5-5 and TRBJ1-4; D is uncertain. Germline CDR1 and CDR2: SGHKS and YYEKEE (reference sequence). CDR3 length equals 14 residues.

This clone was picked up many times. The chain joins TRBV20-1 to TRBJ2-1, with TRBD2 matching 10 bases. The CDR3 runs 16 residues. CDR1 and CDR2 (germline): DFQATT, SNEGSKA (reference sequence). V was pared by 6 bases and J by 6 bases, with 14 bases of the junction left unmatched. The CDR3 DNA is TGCAGTGCGACGGGAAGCGGGAGGGCCCTGGGCAATGAGCAGTTCTTC. Protein sequence: CSATGSGRALGNEQFF.

In its sample, this clone was seen many times. The gene calls are TRBV7-9 and TRBJ2-7; no reliable D call. The CDR3 covers 13 residues. V gave up 5 bases and J gave up 4 bases, with 12 bases separating them. The germline V gene has CDR1 SEHNR and CDR2 FQNEAQ (reference sequence). The CDR3 bases are TGTGCCAGCAGCCCGGACCCGCTATACGAGCAGTACTTC. Translation: CASSPDPLYEQYF. The whole variable domain, remainder taken from reference TRBV7-9 and TRBJ2-7, is DTGVSQNPRHKITKRGQNVTFRCDPISEHNRLYWYRQTLGQGPEFLTYFQNEAQLEKSRLLSDRFSAERPKGSFSTLEIQRTEQGDSAMYLCASSPDPLYEQYFGPGTRLTVT.

To note about this clone: The junction departs from the called germline gene at one end, perhaps through a read error. This rearrangement joins TRBV29-1 to TRBJ2-7; 8 bases line up with TRBD1. CDR1 and CDR2 (germline): SQVTM, ANQGSEA. The CDR3 sequence is 14 residues long. As DNA, the CDR3 is TGCAGCTCCAGACCGGGACAGGACTCCTACAAGCAGTACTTC. It specifies CSSRPGQDSYKQYF.

Many counts were recorded for this clone. This chain connects TRBV5-4 to TRBJ2-1; 8 nucleotides line up with TRBD2. The germline V gene encodes CDR1 SGHNT and CDR2 YYREEE (reference sequence). There are 15 residues in the CDR3. V shed 0 bases, J shed 5 bases, and the junction held 4 bases outside the gene matches. In DNA form, the CDR3 reads TGTGCCAGCAGCTTGGAAACTAGCGGACACAATGAGCAGTTCTTC. It is translated as CASSLETSGHNEQFF.

This clone appeared many times. The J gene is TRBJ1-2, the V gene TRBV11-3; perhaps TRBD1 as D (5 bases). Germline-derived CDR1 and CDR2 are SGHNT and YENEEA. The V end was cut by 3 bases, the J end by 8 bases, with 13 bases between. This CDR3 has 13 residues. CDR3 residues: CASSFQGIEGYTF. The CDR3 region has the DNA TGTGCCAGCAGCTTCCAGGGTATCGAGGGCTACACCTTC.

Within the sample, this clone is medium-sized (0.01 to 0.1%). V usage is TRBV20-1 and J usage is TRBJ2-7, with 7 bases identical to TRBD1. The germline V gene encodes CDR1 DFQATT and CDR2 SNEGSKA (reference sequence). V trimming: 0 bases; J trimming: 4 bases; junction bases outside the gene matches: 6. The CDR3 is made up of 14 amino acids. This CDR3 reads CSAREGGRSYEQYF. In DNA form, the CDR3 reads TGCAGTGCTAGAGAAGGGGGCAGATCTTACGAGCAGTACTTC.

This chain links TRBV2 with TRBJ2-3, with a tentative D call TRBD2 (6 bases). This CDR3 spans 15 amino acids. Trimming shortened V by 8 bases and J by 4 bases, and 19 bases separated the two germline ends. Germline V CDR1 and CDR2: SNHLY, FYNNEI. The CDR3 is CASRSWTMVPDTQYF. The CDR3 coding sequence is TGTGCCAGCCGTTCCTGGACTATGGTCCCAGATACGCAGTATTTT. The full variable domain, in which reference TRBV2 and TRBJ2-3 provide the parts outside the CDR3, is EPEVTQTPSHQVTQMGQEVILRCVPISNHLYFYWYRQILGQKVEFLVSFYNNEISEKSEIFDDQFSVERPDGSNFTLKIRSTKLEDSAMYFCASRSWTMVPDTQYFGPGTRLTVL.

This clone was detected ten times or more. V is TRBV20-1 and J is TRBJ1-3, with D unclear. V was cut by 2 bases and J by 2 bases, with 7 bases left in between. CDR1 and CDR2 from the germline V gene are DFQATT and SNEGSKA (reference sequence). There are 13 residues in the CDR3. The CDR3 DNA reads TGCAGTGCTAGACAGGCGGCTGGAAACACCATATATTTT. The encoded protein is CSARQAAGNTIYF.

This rearrangement joins TRBV6-2 or TRBV6-3 to TRBJ1-1; a weak D match, TRBD1 (5 bases). This CDR3 contains 18 residues. CDR1 MNHEY and CDR2 SVGEGT come from the germline V gene. V was cut by 0 bases and J by 4 bases, with 21 bases left in between. As DNA, the CDR3 is TGTGCCAGCAGTTACTCAGCGGGGGGGACGGCATGGCCCACTGAAGCTTTCTTT. Protein: CASSYSAGGTAWPTEAFF.

This clone showed up just a few times. The CDR3 bases are TGTGCCAGCAGTTTAACCCCGGGACTAGCGGGAGGGCGGAATGAGCAGTTCTTC. Amino acid sequence: CASSLTPGLAGGRNEQFF. The chain joins TRBV6-2 or TRBV6-3 to TRBJ2-1, with 16 bases identical to TRBD2. The germline CDR1 and CDR2 sequences are MNHEY and SVGEGT. The CDR3 is 18 amino acids. With 4 bases clipped from V and 7 bases from J, the junction kept 10 bases outside the gene matches.

This chain joins TRBV9 and TRBJ1-6; 7 positions agree with TRBD1. The CDR3 loop spans 14 amino acids. Germline CDR1 and CDR2: SGDLS and YYNGEE. With 2 bases clipped from V and 10 bases from J, the junction kept 6 bases outside the gene matches. This CDR3 reads CASSVEGARSPLHF. The CDR3 nucleotides read TGTGCCAGCAGCGTCGAGGGGGCGCGGTCACCCCTCCACTTT.

The sample holds many counts of this clone. V usage is TRBV7-3 and J usage is TRBJ2-1, with D hard to call. Trimming shortened V by 1 base and J by 0 bases, and 7 bases separated the two germline ends. The length of the CDR3 is 15 residues. Germline CDR1 SGHTA, CDR2 FQGTGA. The CDR3 loop reads CASSLILSSYNEQFF. The CDR3, as DNA: TGTGCCAGCAGCTTAATCTTGAGCTCCTACAATGAGCAGTTCTTC. The full variable domain, its missing parts supplied by reference TRBV7-3 and TRBJ2-1, is GAGVSQTPSNKVTEKGKYVELRCDPISGHTALYWYRQSLGQGPEFLIYFQGTGAADDSGLPNDRFFAVRPEGSVSTLKIQRTERGDSAVYLCASSLILSSYNEQFFGPGTRLTVL.

The chain recombines TRBV13 with TRBJ2-6; D perhaps matches TRBD2 (5 bases). The CDR3 is 20 amino acids. V was shortened by 5 bases and J by 6 bases, with 29 bases between the two germline ends. Germline V gives CDR1 PRHDT, CDR2 FYEKMQ (reference sequence). The CDR3 DNA sequence: TGTGCCAGCAGCCTCCTCGCCGGGGATGCGAGGCAGCGCGTGGCCAACGTCCTGACTTTC. Residues: CASSLLAGDARQRVANVLTF.

This clone has just a few counts. A read error may produce the germline difference seen at one junction end. The chain links TRBV10-3 to TRBJ2-1, with D possibly matching TRBD2 (5 bases). CDR3 size: 13 residues. Germline V CDR1 and CDR2: ENHRY, SYGVKD. The CDR3 region has the DNA TGTGCCTCATCTGGACTCTCCTCCAATGAGCAGTTCTTC. Encoded protein: CASSGLSSNEQFF.

CDR3 residues: CASSVDDNNSPLHF. The CDR3 DNA is TGTGCCAGCAGCGTAGACGACAATAATTCACCCCTCCACTTT. The rearrangement joins TRBV9 to TRBJ1-6; no definite D call. Per the germline V gene, CDR1 is SGDLS and CDR2 is YYNGEE. Trimming removed 0 bases from V and 5 bases from J, with 6 bases in between. This CDR3 comprises 14 residues.

This clone appeared once. The rearrangement joins TRBV11-2 to TRBJ2-7; possible D gene TRBD1, 5 bases. Trimming removed 5 bases from V and 0 bases from J, with 11 bases in between. CDR1 SGHAT and CDR2 FQNNGV come from the germline V gene. The CDR3 is 14 amino acids. CDR3: CASSPDSSSYEQYF. Here the CDR3 DNA reads TGTGCCAGCAGCCCTGACAGTAGCTCCTACGAGCAGTACTTC. Looking up the rest from reference TRBV11-2 and TRBJ2-7 gives the full variable domain: EAGVAQSPRYKIIEKRQSVAFWCNPISGHATLYWYQQILGQGPKLLIQFQNNGVVDDSQLPKDRFSAERLKGVDSTLKIQPAKLEDSAVYLCASSPDSSSYEQYFGPGTRLTVT.

The chain uses TRBV6-1 and TRBJ2-1, with 11 bases matching TRBD2. Trimming took 6 bases from V and 7 from J; bases not matched to a gene: 5. In germline, CDR1 is MNHNS, CDR2 SASEGT. This CDR3 is built from 14 residues. This CDR3 reads CASRIAGGVNEQFF. The CDR3 DNA reads as TGTGCCAGCAGGATAGCGGGAGGGGTAAATGAGCAGTTCTTC.

The genes are TRBV20-1 and TRBJ2-7; D not certain. Trimming took 1 base from V and 3 from J, leaving 7 bases between them. Germline CDR1 reads DFQATT; CDR2 reads SNEGSKA (reference sequence). The CDR3 runs 12 residues. The CDR3 region is CSARVENYEQYF. The CDR3 DNA is TGCAGTGCTAGAGTGGAGAACTACGAGCAGTACTTC.

J is TRBJ2-7 and V is TRBV20-1, with TRBD1 matching 12 bases. Germline CDR1 DFQATT, CDR2 SNEGSKA (reference sequence). The CDR3 contains 14 residues. Trimming removed 2 bases from V and 5 bases from J; junction bases left unmatched: 4. The CDR3, as DNA: TGCAGTGCTAGATGGGACAGGGGGCGAAACGAGCAGTACTTC. Translation: CSARWDRGRNEQYF.